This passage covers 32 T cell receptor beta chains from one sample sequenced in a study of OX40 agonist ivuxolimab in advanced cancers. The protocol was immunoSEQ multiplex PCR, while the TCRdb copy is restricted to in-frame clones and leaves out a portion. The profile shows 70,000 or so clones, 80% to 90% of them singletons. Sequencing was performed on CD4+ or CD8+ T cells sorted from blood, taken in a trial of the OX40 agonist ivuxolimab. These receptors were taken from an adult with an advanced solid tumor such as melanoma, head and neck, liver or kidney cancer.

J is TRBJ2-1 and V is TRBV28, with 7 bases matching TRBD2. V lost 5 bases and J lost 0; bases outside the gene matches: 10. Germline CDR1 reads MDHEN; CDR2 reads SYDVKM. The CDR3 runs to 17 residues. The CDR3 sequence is CASSPSLGGGSYNEQFF. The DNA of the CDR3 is TGTGCCAGCAGTCCCTCTCTGGGCGGGGGCTCCTACAATGAGCAGTTCTTC.

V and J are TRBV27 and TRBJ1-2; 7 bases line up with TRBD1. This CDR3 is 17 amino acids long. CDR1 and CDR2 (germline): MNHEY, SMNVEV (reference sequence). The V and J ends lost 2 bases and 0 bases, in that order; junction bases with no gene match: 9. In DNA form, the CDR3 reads TGTGCCAGCAGTTTAGGTCCCGGACAGGCCCCTAACTATGGCTACACCTTC. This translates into CASSLGPGQAPNYGYTF.

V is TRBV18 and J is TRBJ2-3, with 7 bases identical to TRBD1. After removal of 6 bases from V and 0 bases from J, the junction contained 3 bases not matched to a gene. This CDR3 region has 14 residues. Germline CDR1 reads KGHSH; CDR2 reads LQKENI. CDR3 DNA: TGTGCCAGCTCGGTGACAGGGAGCACAGATACGCAGTATTTT. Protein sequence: CASSVTGSTDTQYF.

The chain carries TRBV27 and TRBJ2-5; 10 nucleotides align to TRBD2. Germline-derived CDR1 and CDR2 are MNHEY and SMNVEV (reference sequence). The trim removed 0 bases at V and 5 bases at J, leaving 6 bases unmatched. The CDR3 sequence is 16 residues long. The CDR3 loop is CASSLSGAGGWETQYF. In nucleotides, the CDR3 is TGTGCCAGCAGTTTATCCGGAGCGGGAGGGTGGGAGACCCAGTACTTC.

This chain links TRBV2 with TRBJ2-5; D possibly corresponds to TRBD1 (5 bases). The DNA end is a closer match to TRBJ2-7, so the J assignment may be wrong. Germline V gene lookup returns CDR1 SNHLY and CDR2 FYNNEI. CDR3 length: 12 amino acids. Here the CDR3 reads CASKGLDYEQYF. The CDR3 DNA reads TGTGCCAGCAAGGGGTTGGACTACGAGCAGTACTTC.

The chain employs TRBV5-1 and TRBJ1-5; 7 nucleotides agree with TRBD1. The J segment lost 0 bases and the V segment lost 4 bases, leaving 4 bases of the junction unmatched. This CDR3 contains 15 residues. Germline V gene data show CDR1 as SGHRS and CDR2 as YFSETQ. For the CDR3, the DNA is TGCGCCAGCAGCATAGGGACAGATAGCAATCAGCCCCAGCATTTT. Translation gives CASSIGTDSNQPQHF.

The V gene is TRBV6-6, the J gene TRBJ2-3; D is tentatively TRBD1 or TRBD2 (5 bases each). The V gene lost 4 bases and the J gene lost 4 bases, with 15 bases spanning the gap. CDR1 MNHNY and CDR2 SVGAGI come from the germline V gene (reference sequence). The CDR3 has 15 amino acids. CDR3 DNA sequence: TGTGCCAGCAGTTTGGACGGGACCAGTTCAGATACGCAGTATTTT. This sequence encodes CASSLDGTSSDTQYF.

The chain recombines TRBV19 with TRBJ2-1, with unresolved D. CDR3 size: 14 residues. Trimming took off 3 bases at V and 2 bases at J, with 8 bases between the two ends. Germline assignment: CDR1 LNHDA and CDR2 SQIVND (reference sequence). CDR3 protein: CASSMVVTYNEQFF. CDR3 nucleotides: TGTGCCAGTAGTATGGTCGTCACCTACAATGAGCAGTTCTTC.

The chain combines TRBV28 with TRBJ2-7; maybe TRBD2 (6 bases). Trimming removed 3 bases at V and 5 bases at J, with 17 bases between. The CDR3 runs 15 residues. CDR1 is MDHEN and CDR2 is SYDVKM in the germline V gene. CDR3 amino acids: CASSLPGSAPHEQYF. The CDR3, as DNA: TGTGCCAGCAGTTTGCCCGGGAGTGCACCCCACGAGCAGTACTTC.

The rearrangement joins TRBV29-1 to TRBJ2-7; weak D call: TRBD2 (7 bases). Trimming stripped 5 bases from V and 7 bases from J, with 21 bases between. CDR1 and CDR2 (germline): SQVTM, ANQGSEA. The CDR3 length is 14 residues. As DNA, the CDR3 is TGCAGCGTTCGGGTTGTTCGGGGGGCAGGAGAGCAGTACTTC. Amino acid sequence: CSVRVVRGAGEQYF.

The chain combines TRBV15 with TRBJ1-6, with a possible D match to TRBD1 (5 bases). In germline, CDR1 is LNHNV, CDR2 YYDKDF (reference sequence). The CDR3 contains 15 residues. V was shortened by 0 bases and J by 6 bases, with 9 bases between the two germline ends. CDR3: CATSRDGGTNSPLHF. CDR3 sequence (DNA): TGTGCCACCAGCAGAGACGGAGGGACTAATTCACCCCTCCACTTT. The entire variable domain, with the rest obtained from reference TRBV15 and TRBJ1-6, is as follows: DAMVIQNPRYQVTQFGKPVTLSCSQTLNHNVMYWYQQKSSQAPKLLFHYYDKDFNNEADTPDNFQSRRPNTSFCFLDIRSPGLGDTAMYLCATSRDGGTNSPLHFGNGTRLTVT.

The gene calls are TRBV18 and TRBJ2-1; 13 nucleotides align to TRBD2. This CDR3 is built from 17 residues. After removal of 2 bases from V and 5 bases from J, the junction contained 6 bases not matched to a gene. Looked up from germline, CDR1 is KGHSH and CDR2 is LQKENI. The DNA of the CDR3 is TGTGCCAGCTCACCATCTGGGACTAGCGGGGTAGACAATGAGCAGTTCTTC. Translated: CASSPSGTSGVDNEQFF.

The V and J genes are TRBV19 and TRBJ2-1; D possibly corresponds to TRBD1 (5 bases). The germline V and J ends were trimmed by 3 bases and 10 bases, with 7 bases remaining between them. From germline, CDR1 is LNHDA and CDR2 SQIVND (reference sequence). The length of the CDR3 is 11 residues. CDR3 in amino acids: CASSIDREQFF. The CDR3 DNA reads TGTGCCAGTAGTATTGACAGAGAGCAGTTCTTC. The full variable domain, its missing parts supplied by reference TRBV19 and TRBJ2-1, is DGGITQSPKYLFRKEGQNVTLSCEQNLNHDAMYWYRQDPGQGLRLIYYSQIVNDFQKGDIAEGYSVSREKKESFPLTVTSAQKNPTAFYLCASSIDREQFFGPGTRLTVL.

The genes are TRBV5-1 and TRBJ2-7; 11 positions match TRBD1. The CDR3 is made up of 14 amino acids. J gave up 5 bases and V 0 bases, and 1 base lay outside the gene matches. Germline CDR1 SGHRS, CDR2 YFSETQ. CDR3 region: CASSLGGQGDEQYF. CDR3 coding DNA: TGCGCCAGCAGCTTGGGGGGACAGGGGGACGAGCAGTACTTC.

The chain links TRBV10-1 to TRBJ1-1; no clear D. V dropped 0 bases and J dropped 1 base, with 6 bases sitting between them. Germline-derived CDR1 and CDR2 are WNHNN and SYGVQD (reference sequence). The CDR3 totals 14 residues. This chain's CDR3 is CASSESQTNTEAFF. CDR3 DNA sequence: TGCGCCAGCAGTGAGTCCCAAACGAACACTGAAGCTTTCTTT.

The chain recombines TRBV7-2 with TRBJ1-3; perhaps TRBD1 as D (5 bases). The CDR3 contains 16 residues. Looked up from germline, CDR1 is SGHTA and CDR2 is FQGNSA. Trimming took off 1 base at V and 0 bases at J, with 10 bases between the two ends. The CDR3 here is CASSLVGASSGNTIYF. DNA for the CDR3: TGTGCCAGCAGCTTAGTAGGGGCCAGCTCTGGAAACACCATATATTTT.

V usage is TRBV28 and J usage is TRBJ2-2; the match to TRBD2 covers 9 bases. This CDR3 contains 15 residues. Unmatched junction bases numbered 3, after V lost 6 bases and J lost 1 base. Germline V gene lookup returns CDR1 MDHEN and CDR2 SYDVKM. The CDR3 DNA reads TGTGCCAGCAGAAGGACTAGCGAGAACACCGGGGAGCTGTTTTTT. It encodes CASRRTSENTGELFF.

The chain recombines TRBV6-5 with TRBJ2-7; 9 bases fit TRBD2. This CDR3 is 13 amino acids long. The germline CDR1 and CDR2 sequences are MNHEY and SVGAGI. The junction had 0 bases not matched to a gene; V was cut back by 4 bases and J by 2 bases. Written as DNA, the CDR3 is TGTGCCAGCAGTTTAGCGGGAGCCTACGAGCAGTACTTC. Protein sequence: CASSLAGAYEQYF.

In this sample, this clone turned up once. In DNA, the CDR3 is TGTGCCAGCAGACGAGGACAGGGCTTTAACACTGAAGCTTTCTTT. Translation gives CASRRGQGFNTEAFF. The V and J genes are TRBV2 and TRBJ1-1, with 8 bases fitting TRBD1. The CDR3 length is 15 residues. Germline loops: CDR1 SNHLY, CDR2 FYNNEI. Losses at the gene ends were 6 bases for V and 2 bases for J; bases not matched to a gene: 8.

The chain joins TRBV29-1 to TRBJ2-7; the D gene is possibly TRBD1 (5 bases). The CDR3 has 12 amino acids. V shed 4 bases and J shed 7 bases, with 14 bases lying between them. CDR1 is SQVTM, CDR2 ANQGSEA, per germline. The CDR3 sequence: CSVGARGLEQYF. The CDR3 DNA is TGCAGCGTTGGGGCTAGGGGCTTAGAGCAGTACTTC.

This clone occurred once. The CDR3 DNA reads as TGCGCCAGCAGCATACGTACGCCGGGACAGGGCTATGAGAATGAGCAGTTCTTC. It codes for CASSIRTPGQGYENEQFF. V usage is TRBV5-1 and J usage is TRBJ2-1, with 9 bases identical to TRBD1. The CDR3 sequence is 18 residues long. Germline V gene sequence: CDR1 SGHRS, CDR2 YFSETQ. J was trimmed by 7 bases and V by 4 bases; bases with no gene match: 18. Drawing the rest from reference TRBV5-1 and TRBJ2-1, the complete variable domain is KAGVTQTPRYLIKTRGQQVTLSCSPISGHRSVSWYQQTPGQGLQFLFEYFSETQRNKGNFPGRFSGRQFSNSRSEMNVSTLELGDSALYLCASSIRTPGQGYENEQFFGPGTRLTVL.

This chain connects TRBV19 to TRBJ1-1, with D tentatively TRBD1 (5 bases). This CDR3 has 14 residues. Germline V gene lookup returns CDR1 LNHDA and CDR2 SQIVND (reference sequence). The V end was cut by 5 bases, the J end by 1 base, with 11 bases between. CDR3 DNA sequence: TGTGCCAGTAGTGCTAAGGGGCGGAACACTGAAGCTTTCTTT. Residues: CASSAKGRNTEAFF. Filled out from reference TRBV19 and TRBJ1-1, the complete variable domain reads DGGITQSPKYLFRKEGQNVTLSCEQNLNHDAMYWYRQDPGQGLRLIYYSQIVNDFQKGDIAEGYSVSREKKESFPLTVTSAQKNPTAFYLCASSAKGRNTEAFFGQGTRLTVV.

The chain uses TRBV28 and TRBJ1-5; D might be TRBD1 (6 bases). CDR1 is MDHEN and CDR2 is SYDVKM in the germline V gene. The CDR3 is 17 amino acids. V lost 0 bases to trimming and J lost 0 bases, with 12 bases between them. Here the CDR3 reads CASSLWYRDSSNQPQHF. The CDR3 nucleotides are TGTGCCAGCAGTTTATGGTACAGGGATAGTAGCAATCAGCCCCAGCATTTT.

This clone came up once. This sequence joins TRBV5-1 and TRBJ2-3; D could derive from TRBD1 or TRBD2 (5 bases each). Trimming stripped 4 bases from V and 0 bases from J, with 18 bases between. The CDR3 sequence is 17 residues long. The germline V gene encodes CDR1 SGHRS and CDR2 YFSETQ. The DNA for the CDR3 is TGCGCCAGCAGCCCTCAGCTGAGGGGAGCTAGCACAGATACGCAGTATTTT. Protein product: CASSPQLRGASTDTQYF.

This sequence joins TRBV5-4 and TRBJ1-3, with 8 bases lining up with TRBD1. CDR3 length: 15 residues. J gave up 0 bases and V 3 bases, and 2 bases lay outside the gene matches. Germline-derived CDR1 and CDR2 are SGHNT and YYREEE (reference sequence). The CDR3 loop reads CASSSTGGSGNTIYF. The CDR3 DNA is TGTGCCAGCAGCTCAACAGGGGGCTCTGGAAACACCATATATTTT.

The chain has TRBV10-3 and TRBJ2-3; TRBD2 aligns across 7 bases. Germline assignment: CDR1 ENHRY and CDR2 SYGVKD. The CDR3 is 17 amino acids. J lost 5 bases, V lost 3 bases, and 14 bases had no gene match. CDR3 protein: CAISEAASGGSRDTQYF. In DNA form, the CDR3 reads TGTGCCATCAGTGAAGCGGCTAGCGGAGGGTCTAGAGATACGCAGTATTTT.

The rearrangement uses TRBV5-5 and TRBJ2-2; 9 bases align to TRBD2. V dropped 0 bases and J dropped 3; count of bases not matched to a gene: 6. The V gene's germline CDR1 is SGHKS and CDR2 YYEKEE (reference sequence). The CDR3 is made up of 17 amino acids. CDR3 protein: CASSLVWREGYTGELFF. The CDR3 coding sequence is TGTGCCAGCAGCTTGGTTTGGCGGGAGGGGTACACCGGGGAGCTGTTTTTT.

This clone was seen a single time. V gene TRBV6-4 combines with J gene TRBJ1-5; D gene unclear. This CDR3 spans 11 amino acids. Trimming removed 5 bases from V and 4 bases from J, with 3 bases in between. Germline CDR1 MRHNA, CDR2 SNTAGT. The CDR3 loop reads CASSRNQPQHF. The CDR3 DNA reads TGTGCCAGCAGTCGAAATCAGCCCCAGCATTTT.

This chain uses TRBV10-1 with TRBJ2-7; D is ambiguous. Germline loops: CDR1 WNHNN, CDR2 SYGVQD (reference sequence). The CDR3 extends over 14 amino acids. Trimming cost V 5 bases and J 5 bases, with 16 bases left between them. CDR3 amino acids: CASSPRYPGDEQYF. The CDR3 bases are TGCGCCAGCAGTCCCAGGTATCCGGGCGACGAGCAGTACTTC.

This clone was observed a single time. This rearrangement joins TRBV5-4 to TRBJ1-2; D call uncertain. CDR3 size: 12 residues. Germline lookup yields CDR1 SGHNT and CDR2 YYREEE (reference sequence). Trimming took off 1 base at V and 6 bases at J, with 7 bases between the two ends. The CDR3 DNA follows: TGTGCCAGCAGCTTGTATACGGATGGCTACACCTTC. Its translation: CASSLYTDGYTF.

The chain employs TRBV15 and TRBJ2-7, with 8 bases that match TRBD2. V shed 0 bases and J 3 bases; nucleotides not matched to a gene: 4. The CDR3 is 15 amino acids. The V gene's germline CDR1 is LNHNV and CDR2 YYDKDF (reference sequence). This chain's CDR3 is CATSRDLGLVYEQYF. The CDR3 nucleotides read TGTGCCACCAGCAGAGATTTGGGACTAGTCTACGAGCAGTACTTC.

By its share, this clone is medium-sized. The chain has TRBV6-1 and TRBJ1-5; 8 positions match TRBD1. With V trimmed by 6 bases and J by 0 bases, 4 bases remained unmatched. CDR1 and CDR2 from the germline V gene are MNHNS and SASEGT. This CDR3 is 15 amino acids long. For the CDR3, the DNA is TGTGCCAGCAGAACAGGGGGGTATAGCAATCAGCCCCAGCATTTT. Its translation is CASRTGGYSNQPQHF.